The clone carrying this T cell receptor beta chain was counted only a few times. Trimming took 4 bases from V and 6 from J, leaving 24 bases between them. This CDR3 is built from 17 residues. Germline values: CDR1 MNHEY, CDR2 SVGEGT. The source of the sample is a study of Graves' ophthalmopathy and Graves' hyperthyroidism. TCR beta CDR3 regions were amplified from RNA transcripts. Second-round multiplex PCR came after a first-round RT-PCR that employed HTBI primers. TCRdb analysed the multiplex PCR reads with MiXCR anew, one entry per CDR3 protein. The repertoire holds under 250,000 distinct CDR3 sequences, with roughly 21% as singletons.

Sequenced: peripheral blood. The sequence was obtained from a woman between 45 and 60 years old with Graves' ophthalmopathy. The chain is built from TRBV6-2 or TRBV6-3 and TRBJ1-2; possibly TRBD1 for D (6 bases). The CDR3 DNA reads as TGTGCCAGCAGTTCAATAAGACGGGACACCAGTGTGGATGGCTACACCTTC. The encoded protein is CASSSIRRDTSVDGYTF.